These 2 T cell receptor beta chains share one sample of origin, sequenced in a study of T cell responses to AZD1222 COVID-19 vaccine. The protocol was immunoSEQ multiplex PCR, while the TCRdb copy is restricted to in-frame clones and leaves out a portion. This table has about 200,000 clones, about 92% appearing once. Here the sequenced sample was peripheral blood, taken 28 days after the second dose of the MenACWY control vaccine. These receptor sequences come from an adult who received the MenACWY meningococcal vaccine as a control.

V is TRBV15 and J is TRBJ1-5; D unclear. Germline-derived CDR1 and CDR2 are LNHNV and YYDKDF (reference sequence). The ends were cut back, 0 bases at V and 10 bases at J, with 13 bases in the middle. There are 14 residues in the CDR3. The CDR3, as DNA: TGTGCCACCAGCAGAGAGCCCAGTTCCATCCCCCAGCATTTT. It yields the protein CATSREPSSIPQHF.

The chain links TRBV11-2 to TRBJ2-5; D gene uncertain. The germline V gene encodes CDR1 SGHAT and CDR2 FQNNGV. V was pared by 1 base and J by 7 bases, with 7 bases between. This CDR3 has 12 amino acids. The CDR3 sequence is CASSLVDGTQYF. CDR3 coding DNA: TGTGCCAGCAGCTTAGTTGATGGGACCCAGTACTTC.